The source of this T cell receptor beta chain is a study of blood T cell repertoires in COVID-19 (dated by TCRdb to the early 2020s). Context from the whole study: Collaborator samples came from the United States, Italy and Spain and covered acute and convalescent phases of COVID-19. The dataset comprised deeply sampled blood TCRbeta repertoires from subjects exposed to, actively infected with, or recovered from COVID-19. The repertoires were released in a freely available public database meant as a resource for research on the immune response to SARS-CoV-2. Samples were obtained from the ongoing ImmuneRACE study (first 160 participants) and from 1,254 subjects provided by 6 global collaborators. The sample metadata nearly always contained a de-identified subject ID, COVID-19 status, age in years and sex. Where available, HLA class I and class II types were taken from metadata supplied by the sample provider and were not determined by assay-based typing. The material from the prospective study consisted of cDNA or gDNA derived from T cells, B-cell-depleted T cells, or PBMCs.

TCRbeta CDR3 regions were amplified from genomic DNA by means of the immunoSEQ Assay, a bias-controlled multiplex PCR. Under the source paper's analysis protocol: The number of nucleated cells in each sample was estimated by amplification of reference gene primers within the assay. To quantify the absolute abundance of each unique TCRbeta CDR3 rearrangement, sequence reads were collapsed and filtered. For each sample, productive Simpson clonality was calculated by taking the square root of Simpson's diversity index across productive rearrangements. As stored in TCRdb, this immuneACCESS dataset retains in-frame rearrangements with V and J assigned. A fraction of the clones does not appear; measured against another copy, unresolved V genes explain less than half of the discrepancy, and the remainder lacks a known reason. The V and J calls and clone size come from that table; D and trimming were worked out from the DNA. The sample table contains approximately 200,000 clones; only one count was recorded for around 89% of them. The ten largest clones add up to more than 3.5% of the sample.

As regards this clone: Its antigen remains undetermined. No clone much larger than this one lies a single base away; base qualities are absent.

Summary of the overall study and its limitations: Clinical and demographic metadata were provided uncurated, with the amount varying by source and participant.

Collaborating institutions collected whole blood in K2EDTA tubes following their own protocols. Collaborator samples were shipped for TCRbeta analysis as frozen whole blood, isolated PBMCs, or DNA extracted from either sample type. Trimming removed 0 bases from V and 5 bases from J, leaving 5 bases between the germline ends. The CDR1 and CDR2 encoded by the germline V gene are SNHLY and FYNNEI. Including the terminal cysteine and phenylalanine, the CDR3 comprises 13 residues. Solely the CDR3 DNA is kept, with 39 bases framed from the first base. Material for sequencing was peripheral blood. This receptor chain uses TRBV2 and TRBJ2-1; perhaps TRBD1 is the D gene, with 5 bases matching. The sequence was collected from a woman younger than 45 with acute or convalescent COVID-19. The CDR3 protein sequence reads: CASSEARDNEQFF. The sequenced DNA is TGTGCCAGCAGTGAAGCCAGGGACAATGAGCAGTTCTTC.